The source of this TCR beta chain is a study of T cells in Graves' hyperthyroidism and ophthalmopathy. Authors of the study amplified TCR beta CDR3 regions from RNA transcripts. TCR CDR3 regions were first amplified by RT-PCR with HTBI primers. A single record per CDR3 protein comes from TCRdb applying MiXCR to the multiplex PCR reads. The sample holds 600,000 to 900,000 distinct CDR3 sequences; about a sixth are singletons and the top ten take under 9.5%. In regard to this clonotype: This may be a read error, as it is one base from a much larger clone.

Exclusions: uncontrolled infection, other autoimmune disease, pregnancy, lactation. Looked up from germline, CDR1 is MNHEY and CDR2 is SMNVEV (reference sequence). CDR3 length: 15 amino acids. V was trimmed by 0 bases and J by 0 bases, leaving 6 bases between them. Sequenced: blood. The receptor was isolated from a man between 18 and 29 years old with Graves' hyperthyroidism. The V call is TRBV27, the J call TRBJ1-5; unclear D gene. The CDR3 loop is CASSLSGYSNQPQHF. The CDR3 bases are TGTGCCAGCAGTTTATCAGGGTATAGCAATCAGCCCCAGCATTTT.